One and the same sample provided the 17 T cell receptor beta chains below, sequenced in a study of OX40 agonist ivuxolimab in advanced cancers. The assay was immunoSEQ multiplex PCR, and TCRdb's table has in-frame clones only and misses some. Among around 84,000 clones, over 80% were seen once, and the ten largest hold 0.53%. Material: CD4+ or CD8+ T cells sorted from blood, obtained in a trial of the OX40 agonist ivuxolimab. The receptors come from an adult with an advanced solid tumor such as melanoma, head and neck, liver or kidney cancer.

The chain carries TRBV11-3 and TRBJ2-2; D is unresolved. The CDR3 is 14 residues long. Germline V gene lookup returns CDR1 SGHNT and CDR2 YENEEA. With 5 bases removed from V and 6 bases from J, the gap between germline ends came to 13 bases. The CDR3 sequence: CASSPARSAGELFF. CDR3 sequence (DNA): TGTGCCAGCAGCCCGGCTCGTTCGGCCGGGGAGCTGTTTTTT.

The rearrangement uses TRBV14 and TRBJ1-2; D uncertain. The V end was cut by 5 bases, the J end by 4 bases, with 17 bases between. CDR1 SGHDN and CDR2 FVKESK come from the germline V gene. This CDR3 spans 15 amino acids. CDR3 bases: TGTGCCAGCAGCTTAAACCCGGACGGTTTCTATGGCTACACCTTC. This gives the protein CASSLNPDGFYGYTF.

This clone was detected a few times. The chain links TRBV4-2 to TRBJ2-7; 7 bases are shared with TRBD2. V shed 0 bases, J shed 6 bases, and the junction held 8 bases outside the gene matches. The germline gives CDR1 LGHNA, CDR2 YNFKEQ. The CDR3 has 15 residues. The CDR3 sequence: CASSQEVGLPSEQYF. For the CDR3, the DNA is TGTGCCAGCAGCCAAGAAGTGGGACTACCCTCCGAGCAGTACTTC.

The chain employs TRBV6-1 and TRBJ2-5, with D possibly matching TRBD1 (6 bases). Trimming stripped 5 bases from V and 1 base from J, with 14 bases between. The V gene's germline CDR1 is MNHNS and CDR2 SASEGT. There are 15 residues in the CDR3. DNA of the CDR3: TGTGCCAGCAGTTTGAACACAGGGCCCCAAGAGACCCAGTACTTC. Protein sequence: CASSLNTGPQETQYF.

The rearrangement uses TRBV5-1 and TRBJ2-7; D possibly corresponds to TRBD2 (6 bases). CDR3 length: 14 amino acids. Germline values: CDR1 SGHRS, CDR2 YFSETQ. Trimming took off 4 bases at V and 3 bases at J, with 14 bases between the two ends. Here the CDR3 DNA reads TGCGCCAGCAGCGAGGTGGTGGAGGGCTACGAGCAGTACTTC. Protein: CASSEVVEGYEQYF.

This chain's CDR3 is CASIPQWAGTNEQYF. CDR3 nucleotide sequence: TGTGCCAGCATACCTCAATGGGCAGGGACAAACGAGCAGTACTTC. The chain joins TRBV5-6 to TRBJ2-7; weak D call: TRBD1 (6 bases). The V end lost 6 bases, the J end lost 5 bases, and 21 bases lay between the germline ends. CDR1 and CDR2 (germline): SGHDT, YYEEEE. The CDR3 has 15 residues.

The chain links TRBV7-2 to TRBJ1-2; TRBD1 agrees at 7 bases. The trim removed 0 bases at V and 4 bases at J, leaving 5 bases unmatched. Per the germline V gene, CDR1 is SGHTA and CDR2 is FQGNSA. The CDR3 is made up of 15 amino acids. This chain's CDR3 is CASSLAGQNLYGYTF. Written as DNA, the CDR3 is TGTGCCAGCAGCTTAGCGGGACAGAATCTCTATGGCTACACCTTC. Filled out from reference TRBV7-2 and TRBJ1-2, the complete variable domain reads GAGVSQSPSNKVTEKGKDVELRCDPISGHTALYWYRQSLGQGLEFLIYFQGNSAPDKSGLPSDRFSAERTGGSVSTLTIQRTQQEDSAVYLCASSLAGQNLYGYTFGSGTRLTVV.

The chain carries TRBV30 and TRBJ2-2, with D possibly TRBD1 on 6 matching bases. This CDR3 region has 14 residues. In germline, CDR1 is GTSNPN, CDR2 SVGIG (reference sequence). The V end lost 0 bases, the J end lost 2 bases, and 7 bases lay between the germline ends. CDR3 in amino acids: CAWSVQGNTGELFF. DNA of the CDR3: TGTGCCTGGAGTGTACAGGGCAACACCGGGGAGCTGTTTTTT.

V usage is TRBV6-6 and J usage is TRBJ2-5; 11 bases are a match to TRBD1. This CDR3 is 15 amino acids long. The V segment lost 5 bases and the J segment 4 bases; nucleotides outside the gene matches: 6. Germline CDR1 is MNHNY and CDR2 is SVGAGI (reference sequence). The CDR3 nucleotides read TGTGCCAGCAGTCCCGGGACAGGGGGAGGAGAGACCCAGTACTTC. Translated, it gives CASSPGTGGGETQYF.

This clone appeared once. The rearrangement joins TRBV4-1 to TRBJ1-1; 7 bases are a match to TRBD1. Germline V gene lookup returns CDR1 MGHRA and CDR2 YSYEKL. The CDR3 has 16 amino acids. J was trimmed by 1 base and V by 1 base; bases with no gene match: 6. CDR3: CASSQGPGQRNTEAFF. In nucleotides, the CDR3 is TGCGCCAGCAGCCAAGGCCCGGGACAGAGGAACACTGAAGCTTTCTTT.

This clone has only a few counts. This chain joins TRBV10-1 and TRBJ2-7; D may be TRBD2 (6 bases). CDR3 length: 17 amino acids. V was clipped by 2 bases and J by 4 bases, with 21 bases between them. Germline-derived CDR1 and CDR2 are WNHNN and SYGVQD (reference sequence). The CDR3 is CASSEIRGLDMQYEQYF. In nucleotides, the CDR3 is TGCGCCAGCAGTGAGATACGGGGACTGGACATGCAGTACGAGCAGTACTTC.

This chain links TRBV2 with TRBJ2-1; 12 nucleotides line up with TRBD2. CDR1 and CDR2 (germline): SNHLY, FYNNEI. Trimming removed 6 bases from V and 7 bases from J; junction bases left unmatched: 7. The CDR3 has 15 amino acids. The CDR3 DNA sequence: TGTGCCAGCAGCCGGACTAGCGGGAATGAGAATGAGCAGTTCTTC. This sequence encodes CASSRTSGNENEQFF.

The chain links TRBV2 to TRBJ2-1; 10 positions match TRBD1. The CDR3 extends over 14 amino acids. CDR1 and CDR2 from the germline V gene are SNHLY and FYNNEI. V dropped 8 bases and J dropped 2; count of bases not matched to a gene: 3. The CDR3 is CASRDRGPYNEQFF. CDR3 DNA: TGTGCCAGCCGGGACAGGGGCCCCTACAATGAGCAGTTCTTC. Variable domain in full (rest from reference TRBV2 and TRBJ2-1): EPEVTQTPSHQVTQMGQEVILRCVPISNHLYFYWYRQILGQKVEFLVSFYNNEISEKSEIFDDQFSVERPDGSNFTLKIRSTKLEDSAMYFCASRDRGPYNEQFFGPGTRLTVL.

About this clone itself: One end of the junction varies from germline; a read error may be responsible. The chain is built from TRBV27 and TRBJ2-1; D is uncertain. The germline V gene encodes CDR1 MNHEY and CDR2 SMNVEV (reference sequence). The CDR3 is 15 amino acids. CDR3 protein: CASSFPESSYNGQFF. The CDR3 DNA reads as TGTGCCAGCAGTTTTCCGGAAAGCTCCTACAATGGGCAGTTCTTC.

The chain employs TRBV7-9 and TRBJ1-5, with 7 positions matching TRBD1. Per germline, CDR1 SEHNR and CDR2 FQNEAQ (reference sequence). This CDR3 has 15 residues. V was pared by 0 bases and J by 6 bases, with 5 bases of the junction left unmatched. CDR3 sequence: CASSLAGGESQPQHF. The CDR3 nucleotides read TGTGCCAGCAGCTTAGCAGGGGGCGAAAGTCAGCCCCAGCATTTT.

In its sample, this clone was seen a few times. The chain links TRBV7-9 to TRBJ2-7; 11 bases agree with TRBD1. V was pared by 5 bases and J by 6 bases, with 3 bases of the junction left unmatched. Germline V CDR1 and CDR2: SEHNR, FQNEAQ (reference sequence). This CDR3 has 13 residues. As DNA, the CDR3 is TGTGCCAGCAGCATGGGACAGGGGGTCGAGCAGTACTTC. Protein product: CASSMGQGVEQYF.

V usage is TRBV6-5 and J usage is TRBJ1-2; D is unclear. Per germline, CDR1 MNHEY and CDR2 SVGAGI. This CDR3 spans 12 amino acids. V was clipped by 10 bases and J by 8 bases, with 17 bases between them. CDR3 DNA: TGTGCCACCAACCGCCCGCTTGGAGGCTACACCTTC. It is translated as CATNRPLGGYTF.